Listed here are 23 T cell receptor beta chains from one sample, sequenced in a study of cytomegalovirus exposure and HLA in healthy donors. This PCR relied on a set of 60 Vbeta primers and 13 Jbeta primers. The method was immunoSEQ multiplex PCR; TCRdb's version includes in-frame clones alone and lacks a portion of them. Of about 65,000 clones in the sample, more than 75% are singletons; the top ten hold 3%. Input material: PBMCs. The receptors originated from a girl under 18 in good health and CMV-seropositive.

The CDR3 loop is CSVGTFKETQYF. As DNA, the CDR3 is TGCAGCGTTGGGACTTTCAAAGAGACCCAGTACTTC. V and J are TRBV29-1 and TRBJ2-5, with D perhaps matching TRBD2 (5 bases). The CDR3 consists of 12 residues. V was shortened by 4 bases and J by 3 bases, with 9 bases between the two germline ends. CDR1 is SQVTM, CDR2 ANQGSEA, per germline.

The chain uses TRBV9 and TRBJ1-1; D unclear. Germline V CDR1 and CDR2: SGDLS, YYNGEE. CDR3 length equals 13 residues. Trimming took 2 bases from V and 3 from J, leaving 8 bases between them. The CDR3 nucleotides are TGTGCCAGCAGCGTCCGGGTGGACACTGAAGCTTTCTTT. Residues: CASSVRVDTEAFF.

This sequence joins TRBV30 and TRBJ2-2, with D maybe TRBD1 (6 bases). CDR1 and CDR2 from the germline V gene are GTSNPN and SVGIG (reference sequence). Trimming shortened V by 3 bases and J by 3 bases, and 8 bases separated the two germline ends. The length of the CDR3 is 13 residues. The CDR3 coding sequence is TGTGCCTGGAGGGGACAATACACCGGGGAGCTGTTTTTT. Residues: CAWRGQYTGELFF.

The J gene is TRBJ2-6, the V gene TRBV4-2, with D perhaps matching TRBD2 (5 bases). Germline values: CDR1 LGHNA, CDR2 YNFKEQ. The CDR3 is 20 residues long. V lost 4 bases, J lost 7 bases, and 29 bases lay in between. DNA of the CDR3: TGTGCCAGCAGCCTCCATCGGGGTGGCTCGGTCTCCCCTGAAGCCAACGTCCTGACTTTC. It translates to CASSLHRGGSVSPEANVLTF.

Here the CDR3 DNA reads TGTGCCAGCAGTAAGGGACTAGGGTACAATGAGCAGTTCTTC. It codes for CASSKGLGYNEQFF. V and J are TRBV2 and TRBJ2-1, with 8 bases lining up with TRBD2. Losses at the gene ends were 5 bases for V and 4 bases for J; bases not matched to a gene: 4. The CDR3 is made up of 14 amino acids. Germline V lookup: CDR1 SNHLY, CDR2 FYNNEI. Full variable domain (rest looked up from reference TRBV2 and TRBJ2-1): EPEVTQTPSHQVTQMGQEVILRCVPISNHLYFYWYRQILGQKVEFLVSFYNNEISEKSEIFDDQFSVERPDGSNFTLKIRSTKLEDSAMYFCASSKGLGYNEQFFGPGTRLTVL.

The chain joins TRBV5-4 to TRBJ1-5; 9 bases are a match to TRBD1. Germline trimming cut 7 bases from V and 0 bases from J; bases unmatched to any gene: 8. Germline V lookup: CDR1 SGHNT, CDR2 YYREEE (reference sequence). CDR3 size: 16 residues. In DNA form, the CDR3 reads TGTGCCAGCGGGGTACAGGGGGCCAATAGCAATCAGCCCCAGCATTTT. Its translation is CASGVQGANSNQPQHF. Variable domain in full (rest from reference TRBV5-4 and TRBJ1-5): ETGVTQSPTHLIKTRGQQVTLRCSSQSGHNTVSWYQQALGQGPQFIFQYYREEENGRGNFPPRFSGLQFPNYSSELNVNALELDDSALYLCASGVQGANSNQPQHFGDGTRLSIL.

The V and J genes are TRBV28 and TRBJ1-2, with TRBD1 identical over 7 bases. The CDR3 totals 19 residues. The germline CDR1 and CDR2 sequences are MDHEN and SYDVKM. J lost 1 base, V lost 8 bases, and 22 bases had no gene match. CDR3 sequence: CASFSYPPGQPGDNYGYTF. Here the CDR3 DNA reads TGTGCCAGCTTTTCCTACCCACCGGGACAGCCTGGGGATAACTATGGCTACACCTTC.

The chain has TRBV6-4 and TRBJ2-1; D unclear. CDR1 is MRHNA, CDR2 SNTAGT, per germline. The V end lost 7 bases, the J end lost 0 bases, and 16 bases lay between the germline ends. The length of the CDR3 is 16 residues. The CDR3 sequence: CASKVGASSSYNEQFF. CDR3 nucleotides: TGTGCCAGCAAGGTTGGAGCGTCCAGCTCCTACAATGAGCAGTTCTTC.

The CDR3 nucleotides are TGTGCCAGCAGCACACAGGGAAACACTGAAGCTTTCTTT. Translated, it gives CASSTQGNTEAFF. This sequence joins TRBV7-9 and TRBJ1-1; the D gene is possibly TRBD1 (6 bases). This CDR3 comprises 13 residues. Trimming stripped 5 bases from V and 2 bases from J, with 9 bases between. The germline CDR1 and CDR2 sequences are SEHNR and FQNEAQ (reference sequence).

The chain recombines TRBV18 with TRBJ1-4; 9 positions match TRBD1. The J segment lost 8 bases and the V segment lost 3 bases, leaving 4 bases of the junction unmatched. From germline, CDR1 is KGHSH and CDR2 LQKENI. The CDR3 extends over 14 amino acids. CDR3 coding DNA: TGTGCCAGCTCACCGAGGACAGGGGACGAAAAACTGTTTTTT. Translating gives CASSPRTGDEKLFF.

The CDR3 reads CASSKGQRGEKLFF. The CDR3 DNA is TGTGCCAGCAGCAAGGGACAGAGGGGAGAAAAACTGTTTTTT. The V gene is TRBV7-9, the J gene TRBJ1-4, with 7 positions matching TRBD1. Unmatched junction bases numbered 8, after V lost 5 bases and J lost 8 bases. Germline V CDR1 and CDR2: SEHNR, FQNEAQ (reference sequence). CDR3 length equals 14 residues.

The chain has TRBV30 and TRBJ1-2; D perhaps matches TRBD1 (5 bases). Germline V CDR1 and CDR2: GTSNPN, SVGIG (reference sequence). V was trimmed by 3 bases and J by 13 bases, leaving 12 bases between them. The CDR3 length is 10 residues. DNA of the CDR3: TGTGCCTGGAGCGCAGGGATCTCCACCTTC. Its translation is CAWSAGISTF.

The chain combines TRBV29-1 with TRBJ2-2; tentative D call: TRBD1 (6 bases). Between the trimmed V and J ends, which lost 2 bases and 7 bases, there was a span of 14 bases. The length of the CDR3 is 14 residues. Germline V lookup: CDR1 SQVTM, CDR2 ANQGSEA. This CDR3 reads CSVEPRGGYGELFF. The CDR3 nucleotides read TGCAGCGTTGAACCCCGAGGGGGTTACGGGGAGCTGTTTTTT.

The chain has TRBV12-5 and TRBJ2-3, with TRBD2 matching over 8 bases. The V segment lost 4 bases and the J segment 4 bases; nucleotides outside the gene matches: 1. Germline CDR1 LGHNT, CDR2 FRNRAP. CDR3 length: 13 residues. The CDR3 nucleotides read TGTGCTAGTGGTTATAGCGGGGCAGATACGCAGTATTTT. Its protein product is CASGYSGADTQYF.

The J gene is TRBJ2-1, the V gene TRBV28, with D tentatively TRBD2 (6 bases). The CDR3 is 13 amino acids. Germline CDR1 and CDR2: MDHEN and SYDVKM. The V gene lost 11 bases and the J gene lost 9 bases, with 20 bases spanning the gap. The CDR3, as DNA: TGTGCCCTCAAGCGGCCTAGCGTTGGTGAGCAGTTCTTC. Translated, it gives CALKRPSVGEQFF.

In its sample, this clone was seen a few times. The chain recombines TRBV10-3 with TRBJ2-2; 13 bases agree with TRBD2. The CDR3 extends over 17 amino acids. V lost 6 bases, J lost 3 bases, and 7 bases stayed unmatched. Germline assignment: CDR1 ENHRY and CDR2 SYGVKD. CDR3 sequence reads: CAISPTSGGSDTGELFF. The CDR3, as DNA: TGTGCCATCAGCCCGACTAGCGGGGGGTCGGACACCGGGGAGCTGTTTTTT.

This sequence joins TRBV28 and TRBJ2-7, with TRBD2 matching over 8 bases. CDR1 MDHEN and CDR2 SYDVKM come from the germline V gene. The CDR3 is 18 amino acids. V gave up 3 bases and J gave up 0 bases; unmatched junction bases: 13. CDR3 sequence (DNA): TGTGCCAGCAGTTTGATCTACAGATTCAGCGGGAGCTCCTACGAGCAGTACTTC. Its protein is CASSLIYRFSGSSYEQYF. Full variable domain (missing parts from reference TRBV28 and TRBJ2-7): DVKVTQSSRYLVKRTGEKVFLECVQDMDHENMFWYRQDPGLGLRLIYFSYDVKMKEKGDIPEGYSVSREKKERFSLILESASTNQTSMYLCASSLIYRFSGSSYEQYFGPGTRLTVT.

V usage is TRBV28 and J usage is TRBJ1-2; TRBD1 is a possible D gene (6 bases). Trimming took off 7 bases at V and 4 bases at J, with 22 bases between the two ends. This CDR3 region has 16 residues. Germline CDR1 reads MDHEN; CDR2 reads SYDVKM. In DNA, the CDR3 is TGTGCCAGCACCACCTTCGGGGCAGGGGTAGCCTATGGCTACACCTTC. It yields the protein CASTTFGAGVAYGYTF.

The rearrangement links TRBV11-2 to TRBJ1-1, with D maybe TRBD1 (5 bases). V shed 3 bases and J shed 6 bases, with 11 bases lying between them. The CDR3 extends over 13 amino acids. CDR1 and CDR2 from the germline V gene are SGHAT and FQNNGV. The CDR3 loop reads CASSFLRGPEAFF. The DNA for the CDR3 is TGTGCCAGCAGCTTTCTGCGGGGCCCTGAAGCTTTCTTT. Together with reference TRBV11-2 and TRBJ1-1, the CDR3 gives the full variable domain: EAGVAQSPRYKIIEKRQSVAFWCNPISGHATLYWYQQILGQGPKLLIQFQNNGVVDDSQLPKDRFSAERLKGVDSTLKIQPAKLEDSAVYLCASSFLRGPEAFFGQGTRLTVV.

The rearrangement uses TRBV11-2 and TRBJ2-5; 12 nucleotides line up with TRBD2. Germline V CDR1 and CDR2: SGHAT, FQNNGV. V was clipped by 1 base and J by 4 bases; unmatched bases: 10. The CDR3 runs 18 residues. CDR3 nucleotides: TGTGCCAGCAGCTTAGTTTTTCGTCTAGCGGGAGGGCCAGAGACCCAGTACTTC. This gives the protein CASSLVFRLAGGPETQYF.

The CDR3 here is CASSLGGEFHEQYF. The CDR3, as DNA: TGTGCCAGCAGCTTAGGCGGAGAGTTCCACGAGCAGTACTTC. The chain uses TRBV13 and TRBJ2-5, with D unresolved. The assigned J gene may be wrong: the sequence end matches TRBJ2-7 better. The CDR3 spans 14 residues. Germline assignment: CDR1 PRHDT and CDR2 FYEKMQ (reference sequence).

The chain links TRBV6-1 to TRBJ2-7; D possibly corresponds to TRBD1 (8 bases). Trimming removed 4 bases at V and 5 bases at J, with 18 bases between. CDR3 length: 15 residues. CDR1 is MNHNS and CDR2 is SASEGT in the germline V gene. CDR3: CASSVTGGGPHEQYF. For the CDR3, the DNA is TGTGCCAGCAGTGTCACAGGGGGGGGGCCACACGAGCAGTACTTC.

The rearrangement uses TRBV4-3 and TRBJ2-1, with 11 nucleotides matching TRBD2. V dropped 0 bases and J dropped 6; count of bases not matched to a gene: 1. CDR3 size: 15 residues. Germline values: CDR1 LGHNA, CDR2 YSLEER. The CDR3 sequence: CASSQDSGRANEQFF. The CDR3 nucleotides are TGCGCCAGCAGCCAAGATAGCGGGAGGGCCAATGAGCAGTTCTTC.